These 30 T cell receptor beta chains were sequenced from one sample in a study of CD8+CD57+ T cells in acquired aplastic anemia. The template used for profiling TCR beta VDJ and CDR3 was genomic DNA. TCRdb ran MiXCR on the reads and lists one entry per CDR3 protein. Of about 110,000 distinct CDR3 sequences in the sample, around 50% were seen once. The specimen sequenced was sorted CD4+, CD8+, or CD8+CD57+ T cells (not recorded which) from PBMCs. The receptors here all came from a human donor in good health, serving as a control.

This clonotype was seen only a few times. The chain uses TRBV5-4 and TRBJ2-2; possibly TRBD1 for D (5 bases). Germline CDR1 SGHNT, CDR2 YYREEE (reference sequence). The CDR3 is made up of 15 amino acids. The ends were cut back, 0 bases at V and 6 bases at J, with 12 bases in the middle. The CDR3 nucleotides are TGTGCCAGCAGCTTGGTCCAGGGCCAGGCCGGGGAGCTGTTTTTT. Protein product: CASSLVQGQAGELFF.

Concerning this clonotype: Germline and junction disagree at one end, which may indicate a read error. The chain employs TRBV11-2 and TRBJ1-6, with no clear D. The CDR3 consists of 14 residues. CDR1 SGHAT and CDR2 FQNNGV come from the germline V gene. CDR3 sequence (DNA): TGTGCCAGCAGCCTAGACTTCTATAATTCACCCCTCCACTTT. Residues: CASSLDFYNSPLHF.

V and J are TRBV7-9 and TRBJ1-2; 7 bases align to TRBD1. The V gene's germline CDR1 is SEHNR and CDR2 FQNEAQ (reference sequence). V lost 1 base, J lost 1 base, and 9 bases stayed unmatched. This CDR3 is built from 17 residues. DNA of the CDR3: TGTGCCAGCAGCTTAGGGATTGACAGGGAGCGTAACTATGGCTACACCTTC. It encodes CASSLGIDRERNYGYTF. Complete variable domain (other parts from reference TRBV7-9 and TRBJ1-2): DTGVSQNPRHKITKRGQNVTFRCDPISEHNRLYWYRQTLGQGPEFLTYFQNEAQLEKSRLLSDRFSAERPKGSFSTLEIQRTEQGDSAMYLCASSLGIDRERNYGYTFGSGTRLTVV.

In this sample, this clonotype turned up a few times. The chain has TRBV9 and TRBJ2-1; a weak D match, TRBD2 (7 bases). V lost 6 bases and J 2 bases, leaving 12 bases between the germline ends. The germline V gene encodes CDR1 SGDLS and CDR2 YYNGEE. The CDR3 runs 14 residues. This chain's CDR3 is CASTPGGPYNEQFF. The DNA of the CDR3 is TGTGCCAGCACCCCGGGGGGCCCCTACAATGAGCAGTTCTTC. Drawing the rest from reference TRBV9 and TRBJ2-1, the complete variable domain is DSGVTQTPKHLITATGQRVTLRCSPRSGDLSVYWYQQSLDQGLQFLIQYYNGEERAKGNILERFSAQQFPDLHSELNLSSLELGDSALYFCASTPGGPYNEQFFGPGTRLTVL.

The chain joins TRBV25-1 to TRBJ2-1; D is possibly TRBD1 or TRBD2 (5 bases each). V lost 4 bases and J 3 bases, leaving 13 bases between the germline ends. The germline gives CDR1 MGHDK, CDR2 SYGVNS. This CDR3 comprises 15 residues. The CDR3 loop reads CASSGDVSLYNEQFF. Written as DNA, the CDR3 is TGTGCCAGCAGTGGGGACGTAAGCCTCTACAATGAGCAGTTCTTC. The full variable domain, its missing parts supplied by reference TRBV25-1 and TRBJ2-1, is EADIYQTPRYLVIGTGKKITLECSQTMGHDKMYWYQQDPGMELHLIHYSYGVNSTEKGDLSSESTVSRIRTEHFPLTLESARPSHTSQYLCASSGDVSLYNEQFFGPGTRLTVL.

The gene calls are TRBV6-5 and TRBJ1-6, with D tentatively TRBD1 (5 bases). Trimming took 2 bases from V and 7 from J, leaving 6 bases between them. The CDR3 spans 13 residues. The V gene's germline CDR1 is MNHEY and CDR2 SVGAGI. CDR3 sequence reads: CASSYRDNSPLHF. CDR3 nucleotides: TGTGCCAGCAGTTACAGGGACAATTCACCCCTCCACTTT.

This sequence joins TRBV6-1 and TRBJ2-1, with 11 bases aligning to TRBD2. V gave up 5 bases and J gave up 5 bases; unmatched junction bases: 5. The CDR3 is 15 residues long. Germline assignment: CDR1 MNHNS and CDR2 SASEGT. CDR3 sequence (DNA): TGTGCCAGCAGTCCTGGGACTAGCGGCCACAATGAGCAGTTCTTC. As protein: CASSPGTSGHNEQFF.

The chain carries TRBV20-1 and TRBJ2-7; 11 positions agree with TRBD2. Germline CDR1 DFQATT, CDR2 SNEGSKA (reference sequence). The J segment lost 3 bases and the V segment lost 6 bases, leaving 10 bases of the junction unmatched. CDR3 length equals 15 residues. CDR3 protein: CSAPWVAGGLYEQYF. CDR3 bases: TGCAGTGCCCCTTGGGTAGCGGGGGGGCTCTACGAGCAGTACTTC.

This clonotype appeared a few times. The chain recombines TRBV27 with TRBJ2-3; perhaps TRBD1 as D (7 bases). The V gene lost 5 bases and the J gene lost 0 bases, with 9 bases spanning the gap. CDR3 length equals 14 residues. Germline V CDR1 and CDR2: MNHEY, SMNVEV (reference sequence). For the CDR3, the DNA is TGTGCCAGCAGTGCAGGGGGGAGCACAGATACGCAGTATTTT. Protein product: CASSAGGSTDTQYF.

This chain links TRBV20-1 with TRBJ1-2; 8 bases line up with TRBD1. The ends lost 5 bases at V and 5 bases at J; junction bases unmatched: 13. The germline V gene has CDR1 DFQATT and CDR2 SNEGSKA (reference sequence). The CDR3 has 15 residues. The CDR3 bases are TGCAGTGCTCCTGCGCTGGGACAGGCGGGGTATGGCTACACCTTC. Amino acid sequence: CSAPALGQAGYGYTF.

This clonotype was recorded a few times. The gene calls are TRBV6-5 and TRBJ2-1; the D gene is possibly TRBD2 (6 bases). Germline CDR1 MNHEY, CDR2 SVGAGI. Trimming cost V 2 bases and J 4 bases, with 9 bases left between them. The CDR3 contains 14 residues. The CDR3 region is CASSYPGGYNEQFF. CDR3 coding DNA: TGTGCCAGCAGTTACCCCGGGGGTTACAATGAGCAGTTCTTC.

This chain links TRBV25-1 with TRBJ1-2; the D gene is possibly TRBD1 (6 bases). V dropped 8 bases and J dropped 8 bases, with 15 bases sitting between them. Per germline, CDR1 MGHDK and CDR2 SYGVNS. This CDR3 region has 12 residues. The DNA of the CDR3 is TGTGCCAGCCAGATCGCTACAGGGGGCTACACCTTC. Translated: CASQIATGGYTF.

This sequence joins TRBV29-1 and TRBJ1-1; TRBD1 is a possible D gene (5 bases). The CDR3 extends over 13 amino acids. Trimming took off 0 bases at V and 4 bases at J, with 9 bases between the two ends. CDR1 SQVTM and CDR2 ANQGSEA come from the germline V gene. CDR3 DNA sequence: TGCAGCGTTGAAGATGGGAGGGGCACTGAAGCTTTCTTT. It encodes CSVEDGRGTEAFF.

Worth noting for this clonotype: This could be a read error, since a much larger clone is one nucleotide away. The gene calls are TRBV27 and TRBJ1-2, with a weak D call TRBD1 (6 bases). The length of the CDR3 is 14 residues. V was clipped by 0 bases and J by 6 bases, with 11 bases between them. Germline V CDR1 and CDR2: MNHEY, SMNVEV (reference sequence). CDR3: CASSLSRGGHGYTF. DNA for the CDR3: TGTGCCAGCAGTTTATCCAGGGGTGGCCATGGCTACACCTTC.

A word on this clonotype: A much larger clone lies one base from this, so it may be a read error. The chain recombines TRBV7-2 with TRBJ1-2, with D unclear. This CDR3 comprises 15 residues. Germline V gene data show CDR1 as SGHTA and CDR2 as FQGNSA. The CDR3 nucleotides are TGTGCCAGCAGCTTAGCGCGGAATTCAAACTATGGCCACACCTTC. Its protein is CASSLARNSNYGHTF.

The V call is TRBV5-1, the J call TRBJ2-7; D is ambiguous. The CDR3 runs 14 residues. Per the germline V gene, CDR1 is SGHRS and CDR2 is YFSETQ. V lost 0 bases, J lost 2 bases, and 9 bases lay in between. CDR3 sequence reads: CASSLASPTYEQYF. The CDR3 DNA follows: TGCGCCAGCAGCTTGGCGAGTCCCACCTACGAGCAGTACTTC.

This clonotype was picked up a small number of times. V and J are TRBV5-5 and TRBJ2-7; 8 bases are shared with TRBD2. V lost 3 bases and J lost 6; bases outside the gene matches: 11. The germline V gene encodes CDR1 SGHKS and CDR2 YYEKEE (reference sequence). The CDR3 is made up of 15 amino acids. As DNA, the CDR3 is TGTGCCAGCAGCTCCCCCAGCGGGGGCCCTCTCGAGCAGTACTTC. Translation: CASSSPSGGPLEQYF.

This chain links TRBV19 with TRBJ2-3; D is uncertain. This CDR3 is 15 amino acids long. V was trimmed by 10 bases and J by 1 base, leaving 18 bases between them. Germline assignment: CDR1 LNHDA and CDR2 SQIVND (reference sequence). The CDR3 region is CATRLTAAGTDTQYF. DNA for the CDR3: TGTGCCACCCGACTGACGGCTGCGGGCACAGATACGCAGTATTTT.

This chain joins TRBV10-3 and TRBJ1-6, with D maybe TRBD1 (5 bases). This CDR3 is built from 14 residues. CDR1 is ENHRY, CDR2 SYGVKD, per germline. V lost 10 bases to trimming and J lost 2 bases, with 12 bases between them. CDR3 in amino acids: CASNLQAYNSPLHF. The CDR3 DNA is TGTGCCAGCAATCTACAGGCCTATAATTCACCCCTCCACTTT.

This clonotype was detected many times. The CDR3 is CASSSTGRGANYGYTF. The CDR3 DNA sequence: TGCGCCAGCAGCTCAACCGGCAGGGGAGCTAACTATGGCTACACCTTC. The chain joins TRBV4-1 to TRBJ1-2; a possible D gene is TRBD1 (6 bases). The CDR3 length is 16 residues. V was pared by 5 bases and J by 0 bases, with 16 bases between. Germline V gene lookup returns CDR1 MGHRA and CDR2 YSYEKL.

There are many counts of this clonotype. This chain uses TRBV4-3 with TRBJ2-3; 9 bases align to TRBD2. J was trimmed by 4 bases and V by 0 bases; bases with no gene match: 5. Germline CDR1 and CDR2: LGHNA and YSLEER. The CDR3 has 16 amino acids. The CDR3 sequence: CASSQDLRGGSDTQYF. The CDR3 coding sequence is TGCGCCAGCAGCCAAGATTTGCGGGGGGGCTCAGATACGCAGTATTTT.

Many counts were recorded for this clonotype. V gene TRBV5-4 combines with J gene TRBJ1-2; D possibly corresponds to TRBD1 (6 bases). The CDR3 contains 12 residues. The V and J ends lost 4 bases and 8 bases respectively, with 12 bases between them. The V gene's germline CDR1 is SGHNT and CDR2 YYREEE (reference sequence). CDR3: CASSPGDGGYTF. The CDR3 DNA reads TGTGCCAGCAGCCCAGGGGACGGCGGCTACACCTTC.

This sequence joins TRBV25-1 and TRBJ1-4; 10 bases are shared with TRBD1. V dropped 3 bases and J dropped 11; count of bases not matched to a gene: 9. This CDR3 region has 15 residues. Germline values: CDR1 MGHDK, CDR2 SYGVNS. This chain's CDR3 is CASSDPGTGDEKLFF. CDR3 nucleotide sequence: TGTGCCAGCAGTGACCCCGGGACAGGGGACGAGAAACTGTTTTTT.

V usage is TRBV7-9 and J usage is TRBJ1-4; TRBD1 agrees at 7 bases. Germline CDR1 reads SEHNR; CDR2 reads FQNEAQ (reference sequence). V lost 5 bases, J lost 15 bases, and 9 bases stayed unmatched. This CDR3 comprises 12 residues. CDR3 in amino acids: CASSQGDKRVFF. The CDR3, as DNA: TGTGCCAGCAGCCAGGGGGACAAGAGGGTGTTTTTT.

The chain carries TRBV20-1 and TRBJ2-1; 12 bases align to TRBD2. This CDR3 is built from 15 residues. CDR1 is DFQATT, CDR2 SNEGSKA, per germline (reference sequence). The trim removed 6 bases at V and 7 bases at J, leaving 10 bases unmatched. CDR3 bases: TGCAGTGCCGTAACGACTAGCGGGGGCAGAAATGAGCAGTTCTTC. Translation: CSAVTTSGGRNEQFF.

The DNA for the CDR3 is TGTGCCACCAGTGATTTGACAGGTGACAATCAGCCCCAGCATTTT. This sequence encodes CATSDLTGDNQPQHF. V usage is TRBV24-1 and J usage is TRBJ1-5; D perhaps matches TRBD1 (5 bases). The V gene lost 0 bases and the J gene lost 3 bases, with 8 bases spanning the gap. This CDR3 is built from 15 residues. CDR1 is KGHDR and CDR2 is SFDVKD in the germline V gene.

This rearrangement joins TRBV11-2 to TRBJ1-2; TRBD1 might be the D (5 bases). This CDR3 comprises 15 residues. Between the trimmed V and J ends, which lost 0 bases and 4 bases, there was a span of 12 bases. Germline CDR1 SGHAT, CDR2 FQNNGV. The CDR3 loop is CASSLDAGLGYGYTF. The DNA of the CDR3 is TGTGCCAGCAGCTTAGACGCGGGGCTTGGCTATGGCTACACCTTC.

The chain carries TRBV7-8 and TRBJ1-3; D uncertain. Germline values: CDR1 SGHVS, CDR2 FQNEAQ. The CDR3 spans 10 residues. Trimming stripped 6 bases from V and 8 bases from J, with 5 bases between. This chain's CDR3 is CASSTDTIYF. The DNA of the CDR3 is TGTGCCAGCAGTACAGACACCATATATTTT. The full variable domain, with the rest looked up from reference TRBV7-8 and TRBJ1-3, is GAGVSQSPRYKVAKRGQDVALRCDPISGHVSLFWYQQALGQGPEFLTYFQNEAQLDKSGLPSDRFFAERPEGSVSTLKIQRTQQEDSAVYLCASSTDTIYFGEGSWLTVV.

In this sample, this clonotype turned up many times. The chain has TRBV9 and TRBJ2-6, with 8 bases that match TRBD1. The CDR3 is made up of 18 amino acids. The germline gives CDR1 SGDLS, CDR2 YYNGEE. The ends lost 3 bases at V and 0 bases at J; junction bases unmatched: 8. CDR3: CASSAPGQARSGANVLTF. The CDR3 coding sequence is TGTGCCAGCAGCGCCCCGGGACAGGCACGCTCTGGGGCCAACGTCCTGACTTTC.

This clonotype showed up just a few times. This chain links TRBV13 with TRBJ2-2; 10 positions agree with TRBD2. The V and J ends lost 6 bases and 3 bases, in that order; junction bases with no gene match: 10. Germline CDR1 reads PRHDT; CDR2 reads FYEKMQ (reference sequence). The CDR3 is 17 amino acids. The CDR3 is CASSFNVAGGDTGELFF. The CDR3 DNA follows: TGTGCCAGCAGTTTTAACGTAGCGGGGGGTGACACCGGGGAGCTGTTTTTT.